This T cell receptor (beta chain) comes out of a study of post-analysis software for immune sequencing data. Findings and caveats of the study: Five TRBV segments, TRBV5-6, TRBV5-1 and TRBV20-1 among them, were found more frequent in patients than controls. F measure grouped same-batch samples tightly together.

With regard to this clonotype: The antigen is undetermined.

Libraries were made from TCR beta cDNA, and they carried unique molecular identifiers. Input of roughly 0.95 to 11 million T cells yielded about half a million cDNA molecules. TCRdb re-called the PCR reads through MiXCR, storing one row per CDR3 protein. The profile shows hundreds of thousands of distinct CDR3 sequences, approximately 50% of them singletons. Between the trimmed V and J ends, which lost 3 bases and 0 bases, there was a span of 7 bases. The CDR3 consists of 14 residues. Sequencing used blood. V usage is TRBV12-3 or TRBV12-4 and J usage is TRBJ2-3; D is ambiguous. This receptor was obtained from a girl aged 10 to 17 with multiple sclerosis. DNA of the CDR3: TGTGCCAGCAGTTTGCCCATGAGCACAGATACGCAGTATTTT. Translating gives CASSLPMSTDTQYF.